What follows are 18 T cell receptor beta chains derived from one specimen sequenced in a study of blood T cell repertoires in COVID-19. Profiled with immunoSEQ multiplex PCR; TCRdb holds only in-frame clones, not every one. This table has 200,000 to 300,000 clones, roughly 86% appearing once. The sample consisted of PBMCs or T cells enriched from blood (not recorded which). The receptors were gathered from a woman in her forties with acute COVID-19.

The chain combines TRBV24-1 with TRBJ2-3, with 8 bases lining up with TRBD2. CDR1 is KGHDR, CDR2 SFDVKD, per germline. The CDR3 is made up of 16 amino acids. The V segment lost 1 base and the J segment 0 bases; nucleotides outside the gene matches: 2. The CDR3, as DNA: TGTGCCACCAGTGATTTAGCGGGAGAAAGCACAGATACGCAGTATTTT. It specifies CATSDLAGESTDTQYF.

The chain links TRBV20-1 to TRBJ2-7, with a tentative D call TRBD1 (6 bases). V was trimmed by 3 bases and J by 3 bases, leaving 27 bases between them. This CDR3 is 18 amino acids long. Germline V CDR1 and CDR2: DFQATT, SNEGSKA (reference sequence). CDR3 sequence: CSASPRGRGPFLRYEQYF. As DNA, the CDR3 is TGCAGTGCTAGTCCTAGAGGCAGGGGCCCCTTTCTTCGCTACGAGCAGTACTTC.

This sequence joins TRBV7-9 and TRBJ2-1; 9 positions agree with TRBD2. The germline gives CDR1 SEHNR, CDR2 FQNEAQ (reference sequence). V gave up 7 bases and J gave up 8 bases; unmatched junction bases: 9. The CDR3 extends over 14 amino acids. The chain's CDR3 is CASKGLAPLDEQFF. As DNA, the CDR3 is TGTGCCAGCAAGGGACTAGCTCCTCTCGATGAGCAGTTCTTC.

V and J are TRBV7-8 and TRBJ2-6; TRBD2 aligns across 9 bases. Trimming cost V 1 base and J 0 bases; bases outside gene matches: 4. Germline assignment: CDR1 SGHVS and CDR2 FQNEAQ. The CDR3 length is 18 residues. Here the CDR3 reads CASSLGTSAYSGANVLTF. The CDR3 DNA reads TGTGCCAGCAGCTTAGGGACTAGCGCCTACTCTGGGGCCAACGTCCTGACTTTC.

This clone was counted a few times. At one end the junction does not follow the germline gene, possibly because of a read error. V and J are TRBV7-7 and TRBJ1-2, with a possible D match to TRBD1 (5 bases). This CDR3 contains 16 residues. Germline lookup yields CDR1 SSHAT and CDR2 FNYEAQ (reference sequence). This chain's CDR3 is CASSLEGRETNYGYTF. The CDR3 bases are TGTGCTAGCAGCTTAGAGGGCAGGGAAACTAACTATGGCTACACCTTC.

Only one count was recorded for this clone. The CDR3 is CASSFSGQNTGELFF. CDR3 in DNA: TGCGCCAGCAGCTTTAGCGGGCAGAACACCGGGGAGCTGTTTTTT. V usage is TRBV5-1 and J usage is TRBJ2-2, with 7 bases matching TRBD2. The CDR3 is 15 amino acids. Unmatched junction bases numbered 2, after V lost 2 bases and J lost 1 base. The germline CDR1 and CDR2 sequences are SGHRS and YFSETQ.

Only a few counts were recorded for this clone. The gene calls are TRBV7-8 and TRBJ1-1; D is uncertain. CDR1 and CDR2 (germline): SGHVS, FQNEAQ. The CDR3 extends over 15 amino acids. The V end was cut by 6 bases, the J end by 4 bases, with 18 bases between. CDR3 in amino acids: CASSALIDNPTEAFF. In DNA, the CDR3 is TGTGCCAGCAGTGCCCTAATTGACAACCCCACTGAAGCTTTCTTT.

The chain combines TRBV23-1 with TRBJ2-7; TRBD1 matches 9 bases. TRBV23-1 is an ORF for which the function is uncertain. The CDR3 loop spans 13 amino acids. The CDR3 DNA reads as TGCGATGACGGACAGGGGATGGACTACGAGCAGTACTTC. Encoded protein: CDDGQGMDYEQYF.

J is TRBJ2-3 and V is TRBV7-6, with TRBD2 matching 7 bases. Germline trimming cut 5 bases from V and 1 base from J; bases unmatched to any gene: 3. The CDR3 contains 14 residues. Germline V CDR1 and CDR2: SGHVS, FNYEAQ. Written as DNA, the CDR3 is TGTGCCAGCAGCCCAAGCGGGGGCACAGATACGCAGTATTTT. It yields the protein CASSPSGGTDTQYF.

In DNA form, the CDR3 reads TGTGCCACCAGCACCAGACAGGGGTTGTACGACTATGGCTACACCTTC. Translated: CATSTRQGLYDYGYTF. The chain couples TRBV15 to TRBJ1-2, with TRBD1 matching over 8 bases. This CDR3 is 16 amino acids long. With 4 bases clipped from V and 3 bases from J, the junction kept 10 bases outside the gene matches. CDR1 and CDR2 (germline): LNHNV, YYDKDF (reference sequence).

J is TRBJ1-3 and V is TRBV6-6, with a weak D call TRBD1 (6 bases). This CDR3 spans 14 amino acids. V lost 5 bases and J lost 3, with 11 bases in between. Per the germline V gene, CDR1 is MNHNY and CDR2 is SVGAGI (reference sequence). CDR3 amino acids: CASSQGTRGNTIYF. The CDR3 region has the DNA TGTGCCAGCAGTCAAGGGACACGTGGAAACACCATATATTTT.

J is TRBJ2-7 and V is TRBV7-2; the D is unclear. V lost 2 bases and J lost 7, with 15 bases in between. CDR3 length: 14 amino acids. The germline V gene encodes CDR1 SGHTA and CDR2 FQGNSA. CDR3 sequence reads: CASSLITSLYEQYF. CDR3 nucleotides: TGTGCCAGCAGCTTAATAACGAGTCTTTATGAGCAGTACTTC.

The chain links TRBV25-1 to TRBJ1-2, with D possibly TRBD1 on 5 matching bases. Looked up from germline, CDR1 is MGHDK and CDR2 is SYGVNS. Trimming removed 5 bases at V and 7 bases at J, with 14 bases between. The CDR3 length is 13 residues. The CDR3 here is CASSSMGGSGYTF. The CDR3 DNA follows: TGTGCCAGCAGTTCAATGGGGGGAAGTGGCTACACCTTC.

CDR3 in DNA: TGTGCCAGCAGTCCCTTTCAGGGTCAGCCCCAGCATTTT. It codes for CASSPFQGQPQHF. The chain has TRBV27 and TRBJ1-5, with D tentatively TRBD1 (5 bases). The CDR3 runs 13 residues. Germline loops: CDR1 MNHEY, CDR2 SMNVEV (reference sequence). V lost 5 bases and J lost 6, with 11 bases in between.

The CDR3 bases are TGTGCCTGGAGTGTAAGAGGAGCTAACTATGGCTACACCTTC. This codes for CAWSVRGANYGYTF. The chain has TRBV30 and TRBJ1-2; D gene ambiguous. V shed 0 bases and J shed 0 bases, with 8 bases lying between them. The CDR3 loop spans 14 amino acids. Germline values: CDR1 GTSNPN, CDR2 SVGIG (reference sequence).

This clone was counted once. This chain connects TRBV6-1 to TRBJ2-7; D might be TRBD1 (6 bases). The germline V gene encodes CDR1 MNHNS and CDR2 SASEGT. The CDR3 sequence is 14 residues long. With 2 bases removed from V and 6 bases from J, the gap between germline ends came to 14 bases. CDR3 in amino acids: CASSELGHLAEQYF. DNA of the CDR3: TGTGCCAGCAGTGAACTGGGACACCTCGCCGAGCAGTACTTC.

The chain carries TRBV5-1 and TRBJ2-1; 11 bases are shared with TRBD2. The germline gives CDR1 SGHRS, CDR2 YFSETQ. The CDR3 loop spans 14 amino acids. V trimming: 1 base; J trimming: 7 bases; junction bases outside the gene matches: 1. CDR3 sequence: CASSLPSGRNEQFF. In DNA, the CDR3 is TGCGCCAGCAGCTTGCCTAGCGGGAGGAATGAGCAGTTCTTC.

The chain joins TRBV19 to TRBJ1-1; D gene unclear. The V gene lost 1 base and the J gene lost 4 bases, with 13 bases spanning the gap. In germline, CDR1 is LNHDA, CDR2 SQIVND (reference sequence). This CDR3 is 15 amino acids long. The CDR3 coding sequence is TGTGCCAGTAGTATAGGTGGAGGGTTTGCCACTGAAGCTTTCTTT. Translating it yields CASSIGGGFATEAFF.